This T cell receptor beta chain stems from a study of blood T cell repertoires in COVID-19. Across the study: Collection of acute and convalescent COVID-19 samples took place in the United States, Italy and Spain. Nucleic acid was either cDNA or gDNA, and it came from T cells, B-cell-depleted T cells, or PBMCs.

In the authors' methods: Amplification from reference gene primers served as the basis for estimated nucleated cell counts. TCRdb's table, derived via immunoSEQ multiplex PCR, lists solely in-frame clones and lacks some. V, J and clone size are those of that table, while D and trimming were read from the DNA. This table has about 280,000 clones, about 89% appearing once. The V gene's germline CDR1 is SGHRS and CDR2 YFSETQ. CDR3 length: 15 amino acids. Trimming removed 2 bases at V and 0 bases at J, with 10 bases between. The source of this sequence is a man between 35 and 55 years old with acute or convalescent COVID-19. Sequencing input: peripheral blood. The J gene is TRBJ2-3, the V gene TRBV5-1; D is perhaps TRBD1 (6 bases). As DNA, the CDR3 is TGCGCCAGCAGCTTAAGGACAGCGAGCACAGATACGCAGTATTTT. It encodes CASSLRTASTDTQYF.